The rows below give T cell receptor beta chains drawn from one sample of a study of control samples from healthy donors and cancer patients. Data came from immunoSEQ multiplex PCR; TCRdb stores just in-frame clones and leaves some out. The data hold about 60,000 clones, with 90% to 97% observed a single time. Sequenced input: blood. Every receptor here comes from a woman younger than 30 in good health. The CDR3 runs from the conserved cysteine through the conserved F or W. A D gene is named only where the DNA matches it firmly. Clone sizes are given selectively: once, few, many, or a class where the clone is expanded.

J gene | D gene | clone size | V gene | CDR3 protein | CDR3 DNA
TRBJ1-1 | . | once | TRBV2 | CASSVEGDNGEAFF | TGTGCCAGCAGTGTTGAGGGGGATAACGGTGAAGCTTTCTTT
TRBJ1-2 | TRBD1 | . | TRBV4-1 | CASSPPTGNYGYTF | TGCGCCAGCAGCCCCCCGACAGGGAACTATGGCTACACCTTC
TRBJ1-3 | . | . | TRBV4-3 | CASSQELTDVGNTIYF | TGCGCCAGCAGCCAAGAACTGACCGACGTTGGAAACACCATATATTTT
TRBJ1-1 | . | . | TRBV18 | CASSPLRATEAFF | TGTGCCAGCTCACCTTTGAGGGCCACTGAAGCTTTCTTT
TRBJ2-2 | TRBD1 | . | TRBV19 | CASREQGFVTGELFF | TGTGCCAGTAGAGAACAGGGGTTCGTCACCGGGGAGCTGTTTTTT
TRBJ1-1 | . | . | TRBV6-5 | CASRYAGRMNTEAFF | TGTGCCAGCAGATACGCGGGACGTATGAACACTGAAGCTTTCTTT
TRBJ1-1 | . | . | TRBV5-7 | CASSYRGEDTEAFF | TGTGCCAGCAGCTATCGAGGGGAAGACACTGAAGCTTTCTTT
TRBJ1-1 | . | once | TRBV2 | CASSEQGLNTEAFF | TGTGCCAGCAGTGAACAGGGTTTGAACACTGAAGCTTTCTTT
TRBJ1-2 | . | . | TRBV28 | CASSLGAGASDYGYTF | TGTGCCAGCAGTTTAGGTGCAGGGGCGAGTGACTATGGCTACACCTTC
TRBJ1-4 | . | once | TRBV7-2 | CASSSLGIGLNEKLFF | TGTGCCAGCAGCTCACTGGGGATAGGTCTTAATGAAAAACTGTTTTTT
TRBJ1-1 | . | . | TRBV7-2 | CASILQLRNTEAFF | TGTGCCAGCATCCTTCAGCTCCGGAACACTGAAGCTTTCTTT
TRBJ1-2 | . | . | TRBV30 | CAWSLTTLPGYTF | TGTGCCTGGAGTCTAACGACCCTTCCGGGCTACACCTTC
TRBJ2-1 | TRBD2 | once | TRBV18 | CASSPPVGLAGVNEQFF | TGTGCCAGCTCACCACCGGTGGGACTAGCGGGGGTCAATGAGCAGTTCTTC
TRBJ1-2 | . | once | TRBV28 | CASSYNYGYTF | TGTGCCAGCAGTTATAACTATGGCTACACCTTC
TRBJ1-5 | . | . | TRBV6-2/TRBV6-3 | CASSYLSSGGQPQHF | TGTGCCAGCAGTTACTTGAGTTCGGGGGGACAGCCCCAGCATTTT
TRBJ2-7 | . | . | TRBV11-2 | CASSPEASFHYEQYF | TGTGCCAGCAGCCCCGAAGCTAGTTTCCACTACGAGCAGTACTTC
TRBJ1-2 | . | . | TRBV19 | CASRDIYGYTF | TGTGCCAGTAGAGACATCTATGGCTACACCTTC
TRBJ2-3 | . | . | TRBV11-3 | CASSPRAQGDTQYF | TGTGCCAGCAGCCCCCGGGCCCAAGGAGATACGCAGTATTTT
TRBJ1-1 | . | . | TRBV6-5 | CASSSRYPNTEAFF | TGTGCCAGCAGTTCCAGATACCCGAACACTGAAGCTTTCTTT
TRBJ2-7 | . | . | TRBV20-1 | CSASYVGASYEQYF | TGCAGTGCTAGTTATGTTGGGGCTTCCTACGAGCAGTACTTC
TRBJ2-5 | . | . | TRBV5-1 | CASSPPLARRKIQETQYF | TGCGCCAGCAGCCCACCTTTGGCTAGACGGAAAATACAAGAGACCCAGTACTTC
TRBJ2-5 | . | once | TRBV18 | CASSPRETQYF | TGTGCCAGCTCACCAAGAGAGACCCAGTACTTC
TRBJ1-1 | . | . | TRBV19 | CASSSGNTEAFF | TGTGCCAGTAGTTCCGGGAACACTGAAGCTTTCTTT
TRBJ2-7 | TRBD2 | . | TRBV19 | CASSKGPTGGEQYF | TGTGCCAGTAGTAAGGGCCCGACGGGGGGCGAGCAGTACTTC
TRBJ1-4 | TRBD1 | . | TRBV7-8 | CASSALQGAPNEKLFF | TGTGCCAGCAGCGCCCTACAGGGGGCACCTAATGAAAAACTGTTTTTT
TRBJ2-7 | . | once | TRBV9 | CASSVAQGGIYEQYF | TGTGCCAGCAGCGTAGCCCAGGGTGGGATCTACGAGCAGTACTTC
TRBJ1-2 | . | . | TRBV19 | CASSPREYGYTF | TGTGCCAGTAGTCCAAGGGAATATGGCTACACCTTC
TRBJ1-4 | . | . | TRBV6-2/TRBV6-3 | CASSPPRRNNEKLFF | TGTGCCAGCAGTCCACCGCGCAGGAATAATGAAAAACTGTTTTTT
TRBJ1-2 | . | . | TRBV29-1 | CSVENPDSLYGYTF | TGCAGCGTTGAAAACCCGGACAGTCTTTATGGCTACACCTTC
TRBJ1-6 | TRBD1 | . | TRBV4-1 | CASSQVSTGWNSPLHF | TGCGCCAGCAGCCAAGTATCGACAGGGTGGAATTCACCCCTCCACTTT
TRBJ2-1 | . | . | TRBV6-1 | CASSEALVVSYFF | TGTGCCAGCAGTGAAGCGCTTGTAGTTAGCTATTTCTTC
TRBJ1-1 | . | . | TRBV21-1 | CASSKGAGNTEAFF | TGTGCCAGCAGCAAAGGGGCAGGGAACACTGAAGCTTTCTTT
TRBJ1-6 | . | . | TRBV11-2 | CASSLAGKYNSPLHF | TGTGCCAGCAGCTTAGCAGGGAAATATAATTCACCCCTCCACTTT
TRBJ2-7 | TRBD2 | . | TRBV6-5 | CASSYGRGPGGYEQYF | TGTGCCAGCAGTTACGGTCGGGGCCCGGGAGGGTACGAGCAGTACTTC
TRBJ1-6 | . | . | TRBV6-1 | CASSEAAGANSPLHF | TGTGCCAGCAGTGAAGCGGCAGGCGCTAATTCACCCCTCCACTTT
TRBJ1-1 | . | . | TRBV6-5 | CASSYSTVNTEAFF | TGTGCCAGCAGTTACTCGACAGTGAACACTGAAGCTTTCTTT
TRBJ1-1 | TRBD1 | . | TRBV4-1 | CASSRGQGKAEAFF | TGCGCCAGCAGCCGGGGACAGGGAAAGGCTGAAGCTTTCTTT
TRBJ2-4 | . | once | TRBV18 | CASSGGGLAKNIQYF | TGTGCCAGCTCAGGTGGAGGATTAGCCAAAAACATTCAGTACTTC
TRBJ1-6 | . | . | TRBV27 | CASSLFVSSYNSPLHF | TGTGCCAGCAGTTTATTCGTGAGCTCCTATAATTCACCCCTCCACTTT
TRBJ1-5 | . | . | TRBV7-8 | CASSVTDFRRNQPQHF | TGTGCCAGCAGCGTAACCGACTTTCGTCGCAATCAGCCCCAGCATTTT
TRBJ1-1 | . | . | TRBV7-9 | CASSEGDRRAFF | TGTGCCAGCAGCGAGGGGGACCGGAGGGCTTTCTTT
TRBJ1-1 | . | . | TRBV2 | CASSEAEISNTEAFF | TGTGCCAGCAGTGAAGCGGAGATATCGAACACTGAAGCTTTCTTT
TRBJ1-1 | . | . | TRBV28 | CASSPARGFEAFF | TGTGCCAGCAGCCCGGCAAGGGGGTTTGAAGCTTTCTTT
TRBJ1-5 | . | . | TRBV5-1 | CASSPRGGPNQPQHF | TGCGCCAGCAGCCCCCGGGGAGGGCCCAATCAGCCCCAGCATTTT
TRBJ1-2 | . | . | TRBV6-5 | CASSYRNHSYGYTF | TGTGCCAGCAGTTACAGGAACCATTCCTATGGCTACACCTTC
TRBJ1-2 | TRBD1 | . | TRBV5-4 | CASSGGRDRGDHGYTF | TGTGCCAGCAGCGGGGGCCGGGACAGGGGTGATCATGGCTACACCTTC